These T cell receptor beta chains were read from a single sample in a study of neoadjuvant nivolumab and ipilimumab in lung cancer. Data came from immunoSEQ multiplex PCR; TCRdb stores just in-frame clones and leaves some out. The sample gives 7,000 to 9,500 clones, around 90% of which show up once; 2% to 3% is in the top ten. Here the sequenced sample was tumor tissue, taken after neoadjuvant nivolumab, alone or with ipilimumab, at or shortly before surgery. The receptors were sampled from an adult with non-small cell lung cancer. Some clones in this sample may be carry-over from other donors' samples. Both conserved end residues are part of each CDR3. D genes are given only for firm matches.

V,D,J,CDR3,DNA
TRBV10-3,TRBD2,TRBJ2-3,CAISPGTSGTDTQYF,TGTGCCATCAGTCCCGGGACTAGCGGCACAGATACGCAGTATTTT
TRBV6-6,TRBD1,TRBJ2-1,CASSRDSYNEQFF,TGTGCCAGCAGCCGGGACAGTTACAATGAGCAGTTCTTC
TRBV30,TRBD1,TRBJ2-5,CAWETGVQETQYF,TGTGCCTGGGAAACAGGGGTTCAGGAGACCCAGTACTTC
TRBV6-6,TRBD2,TRBJ2-3,CASSRLAGTDTQYF,TGTGCCAGCAGTAGACTAGCGGGTACAGATACGCAGTATTTT
TRBV30,-,TRBJ1-1,CAWTPIATRANTEAFF,TGTGCCTGGACTCCTATCGCGACCAGGGCGAACACTGAAGCTTTCTTT
TRBV6-6,TRBD1,TRBJ1-4,CASRSTGQNEKLFF,TGTGCCAGCAGATCGACGGGACAGAATGAAAAACTGTTTTTT
TRBV18,-,TRBJ2-7,CASHAAHEQYF,TGTGCCAGCCACGCTGCCCACGAGCAGTACTTC
TRBV25-1,TRBD1,TRBJ1-1,CASSPRALQGGKNTEAFF,TGTGCCAGCAGTCCCAGAGCCCTACAGGGGGGAAAGAACACTGAAGCTTTCTTT
TRBV21-1,-,TRBJ2-7,CASSYPYEQYF,TGTGCCAGCAGCTACCCCTACGAGCAGTACTTC
TRBV7-8,-,TRBJ2-1,CASSLLRDPLYNEQFF,TGTGCCAGCAGCTTACTGAGGGACCCCCTCTACAATGAGCAGTTCTTC
TRBV9,TRBD2,TRBJ2-1,CASSASGETYNEQFF,TGTGCCAGCAGCGCTAGCGGGGAAACCTACAATGAGCAGTTCTTC